What follows describes a single T cell receptor (beta chain). This record comes from a study of shared clonotypes between healthy human individuals. The data were produced by immunoSEQ multiplex PCR, yet TCRdb's version contains in-frame clones alone and is incomplete. This table has some 2,000,000 clones, roughly 95% appearing once. The CDR3 consists of 15 residues. Germline V gene lookup returns CDR1 MNHNY and CDR2 SVGAGI (reference sequence). V gave up 7 bases and J gave up 7 bases, with 19 bases separating them. The material sequenced was naive CD4+ T cells sorted from blood. As to subset: CD45RA+ positively selected. The receptor was derived from a man younger than 30 in good health. The rearrangement uses TRBV6-6 and TRBJ1-4, with D perhaps matching TRBD1 (6 bases). Here the CDR3 reads CASKLGTGRSEKLFF. The CDR3 nucleotides read TGTGCCAGCAAGTTGGGCACAGGGAGGAGTGAAAAACTGTTTTTT.